This T cell receptor beta chain came from a study of shared clonotypes between healthy human individuals. The germline V gene encodes CDR1 SGDLS and CDR2 YYNGEE. V was pared by 0 bases and J by 6 bases, with 3 bases of the junction left unmatched. This CDR3 has 15 amino acids. Sequencing used immunoSEQ multiplex PCR; TCRdb keeps in-frame clones, though not all of them. The data contain roughly 2.2 million clones, roughly 93% of them seen just once; the ten biggest clones take up 0.35% to 0.45%. This clone has only one observation. The chain combines TRBV9 with TRBJ1-4; TRBD1 agrees at 9 bases. Sequencing was carried out using naive CD4+ T cells from PBMCs. Indicated subset: CD45RA+ positively selected. This TCR came from a man aged 18 to 29 in good health. Some clones in this sample may be carry-over from other donors' samples. The CDR3 spells CASSVGDRDDEKLFF. The CDR3, as DNA: TGTGCCAGCAGCGTAGGGGACAGGGATGATGAAAAACTGTTTTTT. The full variable domain, rest sourced from reference TRBV9 and TRBJ1-4, is DSGVTQTPKHLITATGQRVTLRCSPRSGDLSVYWYQQSLDQGLQFLIQYYNGEERAKGNILERFSAQQFPDLHSELNLSSLELGDSALYFCASSVGDRDDEKLFFGSGTQLSVL.